This T cell receptor beta chain was found in a study of blood T cell repertoires in COVID-19. Study-level information: Sites across the United States, Italy and Spain contributed samples from acute and convalescent COVID-19.

Original handling: Amplification of reference gene primers provided the estimated nucleated cell counts. Repertoires were generated with immunoSEQ multiplex PCR, while TCRdb's copy carries only in-frame clones and drops some. Clone size and the V and J calls come from that table; the DNA yielded D and trimming. The sample lists 310,000 or so clones, 70% to 90% seen once, with approximately 4% in the top ten. J lost 1 base, V lost 2 bases, and 7 bases had no gene match. CDR3 length: 17 residues. Germline CDR1 is SGHAT and CDR2 is FQNNGV. This receptor was identified in a woman in her forties or fifties with active or convalescent COVID-19. The chain joins TRBV11-2 to TRBJ2-2, with TRBD2 identical over 7 bases. The sample taken for sequencing was peripheral blood. CDR3 coding DNA: TGTGCCAGCAGCTTATGGCCAGCGGGGCAGAACACCGGGGAGCTGTTTTTT. Translating gives CASSLWPAGQNTGELFF. Full variable domain (missing parts from reference TRBV11-2 and TRBJ2-2): EAGVAQSPRYKIIEKRQSVAFWCNPISGHATLYWYQQILGQGPKLLIQFQNNGVVDDSQLPKDRFSAERLKGVDSTLKIQPAKLEDSAVYLCASSLWPAGQNTGELFFGEGSRLTVL.